This TCR beta chain was captured in a study of identifying expanded T cells in peripheral blood (dated by TCRdb to about 2019). Some background on the complete study: Technical replicates were generated by sequencing separate aliquots of the same genomic DNA pool, and four replicates were compared pairwise.

During the collection period, no infections or other immune events were recorded for the healthy donors. Blood repertoires from healthy donors were used as a training cohort for calibrating time-dependent variance in a beta-binomial model of differential abundance of T-cell clones. The training cohort was composed of approximately 10 healthy donors, 3 female and 7 male. The donors were between about 25 and 70 years old, with an average age of about 45 years. Whole blood was collected from each healthy donor at three time points spaced two weeks apart and obtained from a commercial supplier. For immunosequencing, genomic DNA was extracted from unsorted whole blood. Of note for this clone: Its target antigen remains unknown. Base qualities were left out, and no much larger clone turns up one base away.

The immunoSEQ Assay, which relies on bias-controlled multiplex PCR amplification of genomic DNA, was used to profile TCRbeta CDR3 regions. Concerning the study's data processing: To quantify the absolute abundance of each unique TCRbeta CDR3 region, the sequences were collapsed and filtered. Differential abundance was tested with two models: a binomial (Fisher-equivalent) model and a beta-binomial model that adds time-dependent variance fitted from healthy donors. Clones with fewer than 5 combined templates were excluded, and clones with Benjamini-Hochberg FDR below 0.01 were called differentially abundant. In the beta-binomial model, variance was expressed as a function of the total template count across the two samples, in the form v = (b*log(k)+a)^2. TCRdb's version of the immuneACCESS table is confined to in-frame rearrangements and falls short of the full clone set. An unresolved V gene accounts for under half of the shortfall where checked; the remainder is of unknown origin. V, J and clone size reflect that table, while D and trimming were determined from the DNA. This sample comprises around 100,000 clones, 75% to 90% of them detected only once. Jointly, the top ten make up more than 5.5% of the sample.

General findings and caveats noted by the study authors: About 1.1 differentially abundant clones were flagged by the binomial model between technical replicates, whereas about 16 and 20 were flagged over around two weeks and four weeks, respectively. The authors expected biological variance in healthy repertoires might increase further over much longer intervals such as months to years. In all healthy donors, the variance in clone template counts between samples taken roughly 14 days apart rose significantly as total template count increased. Both the number of clones called differentially abundant and the false-positive rate were significantly reduced by the beta-binomial model across all healthy-donor time intervals.

At the junction V is shortened by 0 bases and J by 6 bases, with 14 bases in between. Its CDR3 holds 15 amino acids, cysteine through phenylalanine. Only the CDR3 DNA stays, 45 bases, in frame from base 1. In the germline V gene, CDR1 corresponds to SGHAT and CDR2 to FQNNGV. The TCR originated in a person aged 18 to 75 in good health. Sequencing input: blood. The V and J genes are TRBV11-2 and TRBJ1-2; no confident D gene assignment can be made. The nucleotide sequence is TGTGCCAGCAGCTTAGACCCTACTGCTGACGATGGCTACACCTTC. Its translation reads: CASSLDPTADDGYTF.